This TCR beta chain is from a study of identical twins (dated by TCRdb to about 2016). With respect to the entire study: To test whether fetal clonotypes persist, the study used deep sequencing on TCR alpha and beta repertoires from monozygotic twins, unrelated adults of various ages, and cord blood. To rule out contamination, replicate twin experiments were performed at different times with different library preparation protocols.

Here is what the overall study found, with its caveats: In beta out-of-frame sequences, excess twin sharing was weaker, because having fewer shared sequences lowered the signal-to-noise ratio. Compared with coincidental sharing between unrelated individuals, out-of-frame TCR alpha sequences shared between twins showed an excess of sequences with low generation probability. Abundant cord blood beta clonotypes carried fewer insertions; young adult naive repertoires showed a weaker similar trend, while memory repertoires showed none. Zero-insertion analyses could be partly confounded by invariant T cells such as MAIT and iNKT, although diverse VJ usage argued against such confounding for most clonotypes. Out-of-frame TCR alpha sharing in monozygotic twins was systematically underestimated by recombination models, whereas sharing between unrelated individuals was in agreement with the recombination models. Because the same donors could not be followed over many years, conclusions were based on cross-sectional statistical analysis.

The method behind the library was 5' RACE. The listed sequencing device is Illumina HiSeq 2000. A universal primer binding site was introduced by template switching, and a unique molecular identifier was present in the final cDNA, enabling accurate counting of TCR cDNA molecules. Specific primers in the conserved constant-segment region were used to synthesize first-strand cDNA for the TCR alpha and beta chains. Each cDNA library was double barcoded, with a SMART-Mk sample barcode plus Illumina barcodes, to control for contamination. TruSeq adapter sequences along with Illumina sample barcodes were introduced in two successive PCR steps. The TCR alpha and beta cDNA libraries were sequenced on the Illumina HiSeq platform using custom primers. As for the authors' bioinformatics: Raw reads were processed with MiGEC to extract unique molecular identifiers, and MiXCR was used to determine CDR3 positions. Recombination models were inferred per individual with the repgenHMM and IGoR tools using an EM algorithm. Shared clonotype analysis was performed with the tcR package in R, normalizing sharing by the product of cloneset sizes. To study raw recombination without the effects of thymic and clonal selection, out-of-frame nonproductive sequences were analyzed. The public reads were quality trimmed at Q25 with fastp and then assembled into clones with MiXCR by TCRdb, keeping productive beta chains. Every distinct CDR3 protein forms one entry, paired with its most common genes and DNA. V and J calls and clone size were set by TCRdb, not the authors. The sample includes hundreds of thousands of distinct CDR3 sequences, with roughly 6% observed a single time. The ten most abundant clones make up around 1.7% of the sample.

All donors were healthy Caucasians. Three unrelated non-twin adults were also sequenced: a male aged 18 to 30, a male aged 50 to 59 and a female aged 50 to 59. Using Miltenyi CD45RO+ enrichment and human naive T-cell isolation kits, memory (CD45RO+) and naive T cells were isolated from PBMC. This clonotype was counted ten times or more. The clone's antigen remains unknown. There are no base qualities to consult, and no much larger clone falls within one base. The clonotype comes from a man between 18 and 35 years old in good health. The sequencing input was naive T cells sorted from blood. The sample's cell subset or site, from its label and the paper: cells isolated with a human naive T-cell isolation kit.

The CDR3 protein: CAISESHTPGTEVPGRIYTF. The nucleotides read TGTGCCATCAGTGAGTCGCACACCCCCGGGACTGAGGTCCCTGGAAGAATCTACACCTTC. The chain uses TRBV10-3 and TRBJ1-2; tentative D gene TRBD1, with 5 bases matching. The V end loses 0 bases and the J end loses 10 bases, and a stretch of 33 bases separates them. From cysteine to phenylalanine, the CDR3 is 20 amino acids long. The sequence is cut down to CDR3 DNA, 60 bases in frame from base 1. Based on the germline V gene, the CDR1 and CDR2 sequences are ENHRY and SYGVKD.